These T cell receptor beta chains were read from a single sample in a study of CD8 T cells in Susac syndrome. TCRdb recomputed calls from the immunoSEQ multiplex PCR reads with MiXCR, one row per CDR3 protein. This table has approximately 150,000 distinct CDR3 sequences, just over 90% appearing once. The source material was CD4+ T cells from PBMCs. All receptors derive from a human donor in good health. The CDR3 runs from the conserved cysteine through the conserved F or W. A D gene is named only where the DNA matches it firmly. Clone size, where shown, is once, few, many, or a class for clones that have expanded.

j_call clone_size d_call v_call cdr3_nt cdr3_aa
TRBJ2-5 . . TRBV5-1 TGCGCCAGCAGCTTAACTCTCGGGGAGACCCAGTACTTC CASSLTLGETQYF
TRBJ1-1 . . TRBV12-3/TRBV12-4 TGTGCCAGCAGTTTATTCGGGGCGCATGAAGCTTTCTTT CASSLFGAHEAFF
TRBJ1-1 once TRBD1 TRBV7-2 TGTGCCAGCACCTTAGACAGGGGGCGTTTTAACGCTTTCTTT CASTLDRGRFNAFF
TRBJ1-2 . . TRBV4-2 TGTGCCAGCAGCCAAGATCGCCGTAACTATGGCTACACCTTC CASSQDRRNYGYTF
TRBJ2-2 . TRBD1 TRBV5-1 TGCGCCAGCAGCGGACCGGGACAGAGGAACACCGGGGAGCTGTTTTTT CASSGPGQRNTGELFF
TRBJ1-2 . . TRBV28 TGTGCCAGCAGTCAAAGAACTTATGGCTACACCTTC CASSQRTYGYTF
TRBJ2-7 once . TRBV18 TGTGCCAGCTCACCTAATAGCAACTACGAGCAGTACTTC CASSPNSNYEQYF
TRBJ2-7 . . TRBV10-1 TGCGCCACGGATCGGTGGCAGGAGGTTTGGGACGAGCAGTACTTC CATDRWQEVWDEQYF
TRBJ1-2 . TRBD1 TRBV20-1 TGCAGTGCAAGGGGACAGGGTACCGGGGGTGGCTACACCTTC CSARGQGTGGGYTF
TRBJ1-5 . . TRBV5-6 TGTGCCAGCAGCTGGGGGGGGACGGGCAATCAGCCCCAGCATTTT CASSWGGTGNQPQHF
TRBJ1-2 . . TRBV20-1 TGCAGTGCCCCTACACGCACCAGAGACTATGGCTACACCTTC CSAPTRTRDYGYTF
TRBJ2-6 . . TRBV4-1 TGCGCCAGCAGGCTAATCTCTGGGGCCAACGTCCTGACTTTC CASRLISGANVLTF
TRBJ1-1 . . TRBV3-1 TGTGCCAGCAGCCAAGGTCGGCGGACAGTCACTGAAGCTTTCTTT CASSQGRRTVTEAFF
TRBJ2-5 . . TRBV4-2 TGTGCCAGCAGCCAACAGGTTCAAGAGACCCAGTACTTC CASSQQVQETQYF
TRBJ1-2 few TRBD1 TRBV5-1 TGCGCCAGCAGCTTGGTGGGACAGGGGACCGGTGGCTACACCTTC CASSLVGQGTGGYTF
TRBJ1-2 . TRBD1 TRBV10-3 TGTGCCATCAGTGACTCGACAGGGAGTAACGGCTACACCTTC CAISDSTGSNGYTF
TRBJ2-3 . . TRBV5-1 TGCGCCAGCAGCTCCGGGGCAGTCCAGGCAGATACGCAGTATTTT CASSSGAVQADTQYF
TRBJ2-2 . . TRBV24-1 TGTGCCACCAGTGATCGGACCGGGGAGCTGTTTTTT CATSDRTGELFF
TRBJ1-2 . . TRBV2 TGTGCCAGCAGGACGGGGCCCGGGTCCGGCTACACCTTC CASRTGPGSGYTF
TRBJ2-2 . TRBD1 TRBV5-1 TGCGCCAGCCGCCCGGACAGGGGTTCCGGGGAGCTGTTTTTT CASRPDRGSGELFF
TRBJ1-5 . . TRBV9 TGTGCCAGCAGCGTAGCCCCGGGAAATCAGCCCCAGCATTTT CASSVAPGNQPQHF
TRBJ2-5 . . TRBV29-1 TGCAGCGTTGAAAGAGGTAACCAAGAGACCCAGTACTTC CSVERGNQETQYF
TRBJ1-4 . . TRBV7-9 TGTGCCAGCAGCCCGTCGCCTGCAACTAATGAAAAACTGTTTTTT CASSPSPATNEKLFF
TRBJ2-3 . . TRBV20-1 TGCAGTGCTAAAGGACGGACTAGCACAGATACGCAGTATTTT CSAKGRTSTDTQYF
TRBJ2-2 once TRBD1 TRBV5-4 TGTGCCAGCAGCCCCGGGACAGTGAACACCGGGGAGCTGTTTTTT CASSPGTVNTGELFF
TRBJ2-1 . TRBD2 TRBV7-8 TGTGCCAGCAGCTTAGCCCGGACTAGCGGGAGGGTCAATAACAATGAGCAGTTCTTC CASSLARTSGRVNNNEQFF
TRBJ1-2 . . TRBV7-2 TGTGCCAGCAGCTTCCACCTCAGGGATAGCTATGGCTACACCTTC CASSFHLRDSYGYTF
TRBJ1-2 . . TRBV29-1 TGCAGCGCTACATACAACGATGGCTACACCTTC CSATYNDGYTF
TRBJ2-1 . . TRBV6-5 TGTGCCAGCAGCCTTGGTGCCCAGGGTTTGAATGAGCAGTTCTTC CASSLGAQGLNEQFF